This T cell receptor (beta chain) is drawn from a study of vaccination and CD4 T cells after COVID-19. Treatment of the sample: approximately 9-day PBMC culture with coronavirus spike peptide pools or control peptides (ViraFEST assay). This clonotype was found a few times. Its antigen remains unidentified. The assay that was used to sequence DNA from cultured CD4+ T cells was the Oncomine TCR Beta short-read assay. In TCRdb, the PCR reads were re-called with MiXCR into one record per CDR3 protein. The sample lists 20,000 to 30,000 distinct CDR3 sequences, roughly 50% seen once, with about 5.9% in the top ten. The V gene lost 3 bases and the J gene lost 2 bases, with 11 bases spanning the gap. The CDR3 is 15 residues long. Germline assignment: CDR1 KGHDR and CDR2 SFDVKD.

The material sequenced was CD4+ T cells from blood, cultured in vitro. This rearrangement joins TRBV24-1 to TRBJ2-3; TRBD1 is a possible D gene (6 bases). This sequence was found in a human donor who had recovered from COVID-19. The CDR3 DNA reads TGTGCCACCAGTGATGCTGGACAGACCACAGATACGCAGTATTTT. Its protein product is CATSDAGQTTDTQYF.